Described below is a single T cell receptor (beta chain) sequence and its context. Its antigen remains undetermined. Reading from cysteine to phenylalanine, the CDR3 counts 15 amino acids. The DNA is unrecorded. The germline V gene encodes CDR1 SGHRS and CDR2 YFSETQ. This sample is drawn from a study of monozygotic twins with inflammatory bowel disease (dated by TCRdb to between 2018 and 2021). For the study in its entirety: The full study comprised some 30 monozygotic twin pairs: nine German pairs (four IBD-concordant, five IBD-discordant) and 19 IBD-discordant Danish pairs. Each individual had, on average, about 151 000 unique TCRalpha sequences and 181 000 unique TCRbeta sequences available for analysis. The search for disease-associated traits relied mainly on comparing IBD patients with their genetically identical healthy co-twins within discordant pairs. The full study reports these points: Because patients were on differing immunosuppressive treatments, the repertoires may have picked up extra background noise and inter-individual variability. Fewer clonotypes were shared with other individuals by IBD patients than by healthy twins, most markedly in patients showing signs of disease activity. No difference in repertoire similarity was observed between concordant and discordant twins, possibly owing to limited statistical power. Distinction between different T cell subtypes could not be achieved in the analysis. Measured by the inverse Simpson index, TCRbeta repertoire diversity was lower in IBD patients than in their healthy co-twins. The results gave no support for a single strong signal or clonotype linked to IBD.

From each donor, a roughly 2.7 ml peripheral blood sample was collected into PAXgene tubes and stored at -80 degrees C. Without T cell sorting, total RNA was isolated from whole blood using the PAXgene blood miRNA kit on an automated QIAcube. Deep TCRalpha and TCRbeta repertoire profiling with unique molecular barcoding was performed on peripheral blood of monozygotic twin pairs concordant or discordant for inflammatory bowel disease. Smoking habits were recorded for all twin pairs, with individuals classified as current, former or never smokers. Library preparation was by 5' RACE. Preparation of each TCR library used about 3,200 ng of total RNA. For each sample, cDNA synthesis with SMARTScribe reverse transcriptase was split into eight separate reactions. During cDNA synthesis, template switching was used to introduce unique molecular identifiers that contained a 6-nucleotide sample barcode. Two nested PCRs of approximately 16 and 9 cycles amplified the TCRalpha and TCRbeta cDNA, and bead purification followed each PCR. Before amplification, the cDNA was both treated with uracil DNA-glycosylase and purified with the QIAquick PCR purification kit. The second PCR added Illumina TruSeq-compatible adapters along with sample-specific barcodes. Library quality and concentration were checked on TapeStation and Qubit, and libraries were pooled at around 5.3 ng each. The pooled libraries were sequenced with 2 x 100 bp reads and custom sequencing primers on an Illumina HiSeq2500 single-index Rapid Run. The study's processing was this. MiGEC version 1.2.6 was used for UMI-based consensus assembly to correct PCR and sequencing errors. MiXCR version 2.1.1 handled V(D)J alignment, clonotype assembly and CDR3 extraction. To normalise gene usage, clonotype sharing and MAIT/NKT TCR abundance, the analysis used the top 1000, 10 000 and 20 000 clonotypes per sample. Diversity was computed as the inverse Simpson index with the vegan R package after downsampling to 27 000 UMIs. Paired Mann-Whitney U tests were applied to discordant twin pairs, with Benjamini-Hochberg correction for multiple testing. TCRdb reprocessed the reads, reporting each CDR3 protein sequence once and no DNA. These V and J calls originate from TCRdb's pipeline instead of the authors' own analysis. In this sample's table one finds about 380,000 distinct CDR3 sequences. The top ten hold roughly 2.6% of the sample.

The clonotype originates from a human donor with ulcerative colitis or Crohn's disease, or a healthy co-twin of an affected twin (not recorded which). Recombination connected TRBV5-1 to TRBJ2-2; TCRdb's assignment of TRBD1 cannot be checked, as there is no DNA. Specimen: blood. The CDR3 region reads CASSLEQGATGELFF.